The present T cell receptor beta chain was sequenced within a study of T cell responses to AZD1222 COVID-19 vaccine. Study-wide findings and caveats: Only a handful of AZD1222 recipients, more than five in all, had baseline seropositivity.

This CDR3 has 16 amino acids. The V end was cut by 7 bases, the J end by 1 base, with 19 bases between. Germline lookup yields CDR1 SGHVS and CDR2 FQNEAQ. This clone occurred a few times. Its antigen is undetermined. Clones were read by immunoSEQ multiplex PCR, and TCRdb kept only the in-frame ones, dropping some. The data contain approximately 110,000 clones, 88% of them seen just once; the ten biggest clones take up approximately 10%. The sequencing here drew on peripheral blood, taken on day 0 of AZD1222 vaccination. This clonotype was obtained from an adult in good health. The chain has TRBV7-8 and TRBJ2-5, with D perhaps TRBD2 (5 bases). The CDR3 nucleotides are TGTGCCAGCACCCCCGCTAGGGAGTTCCGCCAAGAGACCCAGTACTTC. This encodes CASTPAREFRQETQYF.